This entry lists 4 T cell receptor beta chains sequenced from one sample in a study of cytomegalovirus exposure and HLA in healthy donors. Vbeta (60) and Jbeta (13) primers were used in the PCR. The protocol was immunoSEQ multiplex PCR, while the TCRdb copy is restricted to in-frame clones and leaves out a portion. The sample includes 140,000 to 150,000 clones, just under 75% of them seen just once. The specimen sequenced was PBMCs. The receptors shown here come from a woman aged 18-35 years in good health and CMV-seronegative.

The chain carries TRBV10-1 and TRBJ2-2; D is unclear. Looked up from germline, CDR1 is WNHNN and CDR2 is SYGVQD (reference sequence). V was pared by 3 bases and J by 6 bases, with 8 bases between. The CDR3 contains 13 residues. The CDR3 coding sequence is TGCGCCAGCAGTGACAATCGGGCCGGGGAGCTGTTTTTT. This gives the protein CASSDNRAGELFF.

About this clone: This sample includes further DNA sequences coding for the same CDR3. The chain links TRBV5-1 to TRBJ1-4; TRBD1 matches at 10 bases. Germline V CDR1 and CDR2: SGHRS, YFSETQ. V was clipped by 4 bases and J by 3 bases; unmatched bases: 3. The CDR3 consists of 15 residues. The CDR3 coding sequence is TGCGCCAGCAGCCCTGGACAGGGGGCTAATGAAAAACTGTTTTTT. As protein: CASSPGQGANEKLFF.

The chain joins TRBV6-1 to TRBJ2-7; D perhaps matches TRBD1 (8 bases). Per germline, CDR1 MNHNS and CDR2 SASEGT. The CDR3 consists of 16 residues. Trimming stripped 4 bases from V and 4 bases from J, with 20 bases between. This CDR3 is CASSATGEGDHYEQYV. In nucleotides, the CDR3 is TGTGCCAGCAGTGCGACAGGGGAGGGGGATCATTACGAGCAGTACGTC.

This CDR3 reads CASSSGGSYEQYV. DNA for the CDR3: TGTGCCTCTTCGTCGGGGGGCTCCTACGAGCAGTACGTC. The rearrangement joins TRBV10-3 to TRBJ2-7; 7 bases agree with TRBD2. The CDR3 loop spans 13 amino acids. V was clipped by 11 bases and J by 0 bases; unmatched bases: 7. CDR1 and CDR2 (germline): ENHRY, SYGVKD.